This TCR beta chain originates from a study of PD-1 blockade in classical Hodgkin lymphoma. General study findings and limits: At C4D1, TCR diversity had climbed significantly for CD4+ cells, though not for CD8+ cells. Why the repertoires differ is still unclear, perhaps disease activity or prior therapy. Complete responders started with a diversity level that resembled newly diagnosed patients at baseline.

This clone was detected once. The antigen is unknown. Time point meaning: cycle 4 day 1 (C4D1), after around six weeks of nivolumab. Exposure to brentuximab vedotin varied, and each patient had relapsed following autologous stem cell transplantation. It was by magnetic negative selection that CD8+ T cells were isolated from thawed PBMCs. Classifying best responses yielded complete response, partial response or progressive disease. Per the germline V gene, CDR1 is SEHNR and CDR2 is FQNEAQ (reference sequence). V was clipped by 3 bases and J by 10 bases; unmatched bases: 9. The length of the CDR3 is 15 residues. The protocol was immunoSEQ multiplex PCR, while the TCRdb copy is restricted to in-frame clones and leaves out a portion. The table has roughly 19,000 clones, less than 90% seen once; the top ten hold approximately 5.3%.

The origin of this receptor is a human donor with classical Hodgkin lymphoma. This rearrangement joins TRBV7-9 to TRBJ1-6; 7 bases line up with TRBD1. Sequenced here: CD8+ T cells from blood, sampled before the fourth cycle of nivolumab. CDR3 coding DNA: TGTGCCAGCAGCTTTTTACAGGGGACGGGGTCACCCCTCCACTTT. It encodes CASSFLQGTGSPLHF.